Listed here are 25 T cell receptor beta chains from one sample, sequenced in a study of T cells in Graves' hyperthyroidism and ophthalmopathy. RNA transcripts yielded amplified TCR beta CDR3 regions. The study used the HTBI primer set for a first-round RT-PCR of the TCR CDR3. TCRdb reprocessed the multiplex PCR reads with MiXCR, giving one entry per CDR3 protein. The repertoire holds 300,000 to 450,000 distinct CDR3 sequences, with around 13% as singletons. Sequencing used blood. These receptors all stem from a woman in her fifties or sixties with Graves' hyperthyroidism.

This clonotype was recorded at least ten times. The rearrangement links TRBV24-1 to TRBJ2-1, with TRBD2 matching over 7 bases. Germline V gives CDR1 KGHDR, CDR2 SFDVKD. V lost 4 bases and J lost 3; bases outside the gene matches: 5. This CDR3 region has 15 residues. The CDR3 sequence is CATSEGTTLYNEQFF. DNA for the CDR3: TGTGCCACCAGTGAGGGGACTACCCTCTACAATGAGCAGTTCTTC.

The CDR3 DNA reads TGCGCCAGCAGGGCTGGACAGGGCGGCACAGATACGCAGTATTTT. As protein: CASRAGQGGTDTQYF. This chain joins TRBV10-1 and TRBJ2-3; 8 bases are shared with TRBD1. Germline V lookup: CDR1 WNHNN, CDR2 SYGVQD (reference sequence). The CDR3 has 15 amino acids. V lost 6 bases and J lost 1; bases outside the gene matches: 6.

The chain employs TRBV6-2 or TRBV6-3 and TRBJ2-1; 13 nucleotides align to TRBD2. Germline CDR1 reads MNHEY; CDR2 reads SVGEGT. J was trimmed by 8 bases and V by 1 base; bases with no gene match: 5. The CDR3 has 16 amino acids. CDR3 nucleotide sequence: TGTGCCAGCAGTTACTGGACTAGCGGGAGTTTCGATGAGCAGTTCTTC. Translation: CASSYWTSGSFDEQFF.

As for this clonotype: The missing conserved phenylalanine or tryptophan at the end of this CDR3 makes a read error likely. The chain is built from TRBV18 and TRBJ2-5; 14 bases are shared with TRBD2. In germline, CDR1 is KGHSH, CDR2 LQKENI. Germline trimming cut 3 bases from V and 4 bases from J; bases unmatched to any gene: 1. This CDR3 comprises 15 residues. For the CDR3, the DNA is TGTGCCAGCTCACCCGGACTAGCGGGAGGAGAGACCCAGTACTGC. Its protein is CASSPGLAGGETQYC.

This clonotype was counted between two and nine times. The chain joins TRBV19 to TRBJ2-1; TRBD2 aligns across 11 bases. CDR3 length equals 17 residues. With 2 bases clipped from V and 6 bases from J, the junction kept 9 bases outside the gene matches. CDR1 LNHDA and CDR2 SQIVND come from the germline V gene (reference sequence). The CDR3, as DNA: TGTGCCAGTAGTATACGACTAGCGGGAAGGTTTCGCAATGAGCAGTTCTTC. Encoded protein: CASSIRLAGRFRNEQFF.

V is TRBV9 and J is TRBJ2-7; 9 bases agree with TRBD2. The CDR3 extends over 16 amino acids. The J segment lost 3 bases and the V segment lost 3 bases, leaving 10 bases of the junction unmatched. Germline CDR1 reads SGDLS; CDR2 reads YYNGEE. The CDR3 spells CASSAGVSGSFYEQYF. CDR3 DNA: TGTGCCAGCAGCGCAGGCGTTAGCGGGAGTTTCTACGAGCAGTACTTC.

In its sample, this clonotype was seen many times. The genes are TRBV12-3 or TRBV12-4 and TRBJ1-4, with D uncertain. Trimming stripped 6 bases from V and 8 bases from J, with 16 bases between. The CDR3 length is 14 residues. The CDR3, as DNA: TGTGCCAGCAGCGTCCGACGGAAAGGGGAAAAACTGTTTTTT. This codes for CASSVRRKGEKLFF.

This clonotype was recorded a few times. The CDR3 DNA is TGTGCCAGCAGCCAACCGGGACAGGGCCATGGCTACACCTTC. Protein: CASSQPGQGHGYTF. The chain couples TRBV3-1 to TRBJ1-2, with 9 bases fitting TRBD1. Per the germline V gene, CDR1 is LGHDT and CDR2 is YNNKEL (reference sequence). The CDR3 totals 14 residues. J gave up 6 bases and V 2 bases, and 4 bases lay outside the gene matches.

This clonotype was observed once. This sequence joins TRBV2 and TRBJ1-1; D possibly corresponds to TRBD1 (5 bases). V lost 3 bases, J lost 1 base, and 9 bases lay in between. The CDR3 runs to 14 residues. The germline gives CDR1 SNHLY, CDR2 FYNNEI. CDR3 protein: CASSETATNTEAFF. CDR3 in DNA: TGTGCCAGCAGTGAGACAGCTACGAACACTGAAGCTTTCTTT.

This chain links TRBV3-1 with TRBJ2-3; 8 nucleotides agree with TRBD2. V gave up 1 base and J gave up 3 bases; unmatched junction bases: 9. Germline lookup yields CDR1 LGHDT and CDR2 YNNKEL (reference sequence). The CDR3 totals 17 residues. The CDR3 DNA is TGTGCCAGCAGCCAAGGGTACGGAGCGGGAGTAACAGATACGCAGTATTTT. Amino acid sequence: CASSQGYGAGVTDTQYF.

In this sample, this clonotype turned up many times. This sequence joins TRBV6-1 and TRBJ2-5, with a weak D call TRBD2 (5 bases). Germline V lookup: CDR1 MNHNS, CDR2 SASEGT. Trimming took 4 bases from V and 4 from J, leaving 10 bases between them. The CDR3 runs to 13 residues. In nucleotides, the CDR3 is TGTGCCAGCAGTGTACCGGGAACAGAGACCCAGTACTTC. This gives the protein CASSVPGTETQYF.

This clonotype was picked up many times. V and J are TRBV13 and TRBJ2-7; TRBD2 matches at 13 bases. V lost 5 bases and J lost 3; bases outside the gene matches: 7. This CDR3 contains 16 residues. CDR1 and CDR2 from the germline V gene are PRHDT and FYEKMQ (reference sequence). The CDR3 bases are TGTGCCAGCAGCCCGGGGGGACTAGCGGGATTCTACGAGCAGTACTTC. Protein: CASSPGGLAGFYEQYF.

A remark on this clonotype: One end of the junction is discordant with germline, which a read error may explain. The V call is TRBV4-1, the J call TRBJ2-1, with 10 bases matching TRBD1. Germline CDR1 reads MGHRA; CDR2 reads YSYEKL. The CDR3 extends over 15 amino acids. The CDR3 coding sequence is TGTGCCAGCAGCCTGGGACAGGGGAGTATCAATGAGCAGTTCTTC. The encoded protein is CASSLGQGSINEQFF.

This clonotype was detected many times. The V gene is TRBV24-1, the J gene TRBJ2-5; D possibly corresponds to TRBD2 (5 bases). Germline V CDR1 and CDR2: KGHDR, SFDVKD. The CDR3 loop spans 14 amino acids. V was pared by 6 bases and J by 2 bases, with 12 bases between. Written as DNA, the CDR3 is TGTGCCACCAGTCTCTCCGGCGGGCAAGAGACCCAGTACTTC. Its protein product is CATSLSGGQETQYF.

This clonotype appeared many times. This chain links TRBV11-2 with TRBJ2-5, with 7 bases identical to TRBD2. V lost 5 bases and J lost 1; bases outside the gene matches: 1. The CDR3 is made up of 13 amino acids. Germline values: CDR1 SGHAT, CDR2 FQNNGV. CDR3 DNA: TGTGCCAGCAGCCCTAGCGGCCAAGAGACCCAGTACTTC. This encodes CASSPSGQETQYF.

This clonotype came up many times. The chain has TRBV7-9 and TRBJ2-4; D ambiguous. V lost 2 bases to trimming and J lost 0 bases, with 11 bases between them. Per germline, CDR1 SEHNR and CDR2 FQNEAQ (reference sequence). The CDR3 runs 16 residues. CDR3 sequence (DNA): TGTGCCAGCAGCTTACCCCCCAGATTAGCCAAAAACATTCAGTACTTC. This translates into CASSLPPRLAKNIQYF.

This clonotype was observed a handful of times. The gene calls are TRBV29-1 and TRBJ2-5; D is unresolved. Trimming stripped 6 bases from V and 1 base from J, with 6 bases between. The CDR3 is 11 amino acids. Germline CDR1 SQVTM, CDR2 ANQGSEA. CDR3 protein: CSVYLQETQYF. CDR3 DNA sequence: TGCAGCGTGTACCTCCAAGAGACCCAGTACTTC.

The chain joins TRBV6-1 to TRBJ2-7; TRBD1 agrees at 9 bases. Trimming took 1 base from V and 6 from J; bases not matched to a gene: 4. The germline V gene has CDR1 MNHNS and CDR2 SASEGT. This CDR3 contains 14 residues. The CDR3 loop is CASSEGTGAVEQYF. CDR3 coding DNA: TGTGCCAGCAGTGAAGGGACAGGGGCTGTCGAGCAGTACTTC.

This clonotype was found a few times. The V call is TRBV4-1, the J call TRBJ1-1, with TRBD1 as a possible D gene (5 bases). The CDR3 covers 17 residues. V was trimmed by 0 bases and J by 3 bases, leaving 17 bases between them. Germline assignment: CDR1 MGHRA and CDR2 YSYEKL. DNA of the CDR3: TGCGCCAGCAGCCAAGACCCGCACCGGGGCTCCTACACTGAAGCTTTCTTT. This sequence encodes CASSQDPHRGSYTEAFF.

This clonotype was seen a few times. V gene TRBV5-6 combines with J gene TRBJ1-5, with D maybe TRBD1 (5 bases). This CDR3 is built from 12 residues. Per germline, CDR1 SGHDT and CDR2 YYEEEE. Trimming stripped 4 bases from V and 6 bases from J, with 8 bases between. CDR3 loop: CASSPRGQPQHF. The CDR3 region has the DNA TGTGCCAGCAGCCCGAGGGGTCAGCCCCAGCATTTT. Together with reference TRBV5-6 and TRBJ1-5, the CDR3 gives the full variable domain: DAGVTQSPTHLIKTRGQQVTLRCSPKSGHDTVSWYQQALGQGPQFIFQYYEEEERQRGNFPDRFSGHQFPNYSSELNVNALLLGDSALYLCASSPRGQPQHFGDGTRLSIL.

This clonotype came up a few times. This clone may be a read error of a much larger clone one base away. The CDR3 ends on some other residue instead of the conserved phenylalanine or tryptophan, so this is likely a read error. J is TRBJ2-7 and V is TRBV28, with 7 bases fitting TRBD2. The germline V gene has CDR1 MDHEN and CDR2 SYDVKM. The CDR3 is 15 residues long. The J segment lost 6 bases and the V segment lost 6 bases, leaving 14 bases of the junction unmatched. The CDR3 DNA is TGTGCCAGCAGCCCCCCTAGCGGCCTGACTGGCGAGCAGTACCTC. It codes for CASSPPSGLTGEQYL.

At least ten counts were recorded for this clonotype. The J gene is TRBJ2-5, the V gene TRBV3-1; 9 bases match TRBD2. V trimming: 1 base; J trimming: 4 bases; junction bases outside the gene matches: 7. The CDR3 runs to 16 residues. CDR1 is LGHDT, CDR2 YNNKEL, per germline (reference sequence). CDR3 region: CASSQVGRAGGETQYF. The CDR3 DNA reads as TGTGCCAGCAGCCAAGTAGGCCGAGCGGGGGGAGAGACCCAGTACTTC.

This clonotype was counted between two and nine times. This chain connects TRBV18 to TRBJ1-4, with 7 positions matching TRBD1. The CDR3 contains 14 residues. V lost 3 bases to trimming and J lost 7 bases; unmatched junction nucleotides: 5. Germline-derived CDR1 and CDR2 are KGHSH and LQKENI. CDR3 sequence: CASSPDRRSEKLFF. The DNA of the CDR3 is TGTGCCAGCTCACCGGACAGGCGTAGTGAAAAACTGTTTTTT.

This clonotype appeared many times. The chain uses TRBV18 and TRBJ2-4; D may be TRBD1 (5 bases). Per germline, CDR1 KGHSH and CDR2 LQKENI. This CDR3 comprises 16 residues. Trimming left V 1 base short and J 1 base short, with 11 bases between. The CDR3 region is CASSPLQQDAKNIQYF. DNA of the CDR3: TGTGCCAGCTCACCACTCCAACAGGATGCCAAAAACATTCAGTACTTC.

V usage is TRBV20-1 and J usage is TRBJ1-1; D ambiguous. Germline V gene lookup returns CDR1 DFQATT and CDR2 SNEGSKA (reference sequence). CDR3 length: 10 residues. CDR3 sequence (DNA): TGCAGCGCTTACCACACTGAAGCTTTCTTT. It is translated as CSAYHTEAFF.